This T cell receptor beta chain was obtained from a study of monozygotic twins with cystic fibrosis. Generated by immunoSEQ multiplex PCR, the TCRdb table keeps only in-frame clones and is missing some. The repertoire includes approximately 27,000 clones, 90% of them detected once, and around 0.56% sits in the top ten. Germline lookup yields CDR1 LNHDA and CDR2 SQIVND (reference sequence). With 5 bases removed from V and 4 bases from J, the gap between germline ends came to 11 bases. The CDR3 runs 13 residues. The clonotype originates from a girl aged 2 to 10 with cystic fibrosis. Sequenced input: blood. The chain couples TRBV19 to TRBJ1-1; perhaps TRBD1 as D (6 bases). CDR3 sequence reads: CASSSRGPTEAFF. The CDR3 nucleotides read TGTGCCAGTAGTTCCAGGGGCCCCACTGAAGCTTTCTTT. Full variable domain (missing parts from reference TRBV19 and TRBJ1-1): DGGITQSPKYLFRKEGQNVTLSCEQNLNHDAMYWYRQDPGQGLRLIYYSQIVNDFQKGDIAEGYSVSREKKESFPLTVTSAQKNPTAFYLCASSSRGPTEAFFGQGTRLTVV.